These T cell receptor beta chains were read from a single sample in a study of T cells after yellow fever vaccination. A single record per CDR3 protein comes from TCRdb applying MiXCR to the 5' RACE reads. This sample has roughly 500,000 distinct CDR3 sequences, with about a fifth found just once. Sequences were derived from PBMCs, sampled 15 days after the yellow fever booster vaccination. The source of these receptors is a man aged 25-45 years who received the YFV17D yellow fever vaccine. The CDR3 runs from the conserved cysteine through the conserved F or W. A D gene is named only where the DNA matches it firmly. Size is stated for part of the rows, as once, few or many counts, or as a class when the clone is expanded.

v_call	clone_size	d_call	j_call	cdr3_aa	cdr3_nt
TRBV15	NA	NA	TRBJ2-6	CATSRGGTGANVLTF	TGTGCCACCAGCAGAGGGGGGACTGGGGCCAACGTCCTGACTTTC
TRBV5-1	few	NA	TRBJ2-5	CASSGLWETQYF	TGCGCCAGCAGCGGCTTATGGGAGACCCAGTACTTC
TRBV12-5	NA	NA	TRBJ2-7	CASVPGRNRPYEQYF	TGTGCTAGTGTCCCAGGGCGGAACCGGCCCTACGAGCAGTACTTC
TRBV12-3/TRBV12-4	few	TRBD2	TRBJ2-2	CASSFGGVGTGELFF	TGTGCCAGCAGTTTCGGGGGGGTCGGGACCGGGGAGCTGTTTTTT
TRBV6-2/TRBV6-3	NA	TRBD1	TRBJ1-4	CASSLRTGVDEKLFF	TGTGCCAGCAGTCTCCGGACAGGGGTGGATGAAAAACTGTTTTTT
TRBV7-9	few	TRBD1	TRBJ2-4	CASSLAQGLAKNIQYF	TGTGCCAGCAGCTTAGCACAGGGGCTAGCCAAAAACATTCAGTACTTC
TRBV20-1	NA	TRBD2	TRBJ2-1	CSASVLAGGPRNEQFF	TGCAGTGCTAGTGTTCTAGCGGGAGGGCCTCGGAATGAGCAGTTCTTC
TRBV7-2	NA	NA	TRBJ2-4	CASSLAVGDLAKNIQYF	TGTGCCAGCAGCTTAGCGGTCGGGGATCTAGCCAAAAACATTCAGTACTTC
TRBV11-2	NA	TRBD2	TRBJ2-5	CASSGLAGGQGGQETQYF	TGTGCCAGCAGCGGACTAGCGGGAGGCCAAGGGGGGCAAGAGACCCAGTACTTC
TRBV28	NA	NA	TRBJ2-7	CASTSQWNTYEQYF	TGTGCCAGCACCTCTCAGTGGAACACCTACGAGCAGTACTTC
TRBV6-5	few	NA	TRBJ2-4	CASTRTSNIQYF	TGTGCCAGCACCAGGACAAGCAACATTCAGTACTTC
TRBV20-1	NA	NA	TRBJ2-3	CSAATGPDTDTQYF	TGCAGTGCTGCGACGGGACCAGACACAGATACGCAGTATTTT
TRBV27	NA	TRBD1	TRBJ2-7	CASSSIIGLGQGVYEQYF	TGTGCCAGCAGTTCCATCATTGGCTTGGGACAGGGGGTCTACGAGCAGTACTTC
TRBV19	few	NA	TRBJ2-2	CASEGQIPGELFF	TGTGCCAGCGAAGGGCAAATCCCCGGGGAGCTGTTTTTT
TRBV20-1	NA	TRBD2	TRBJ2-7	CSASGRGGNYEQYF	TGCAGTGCTAGTGGTCGGGGGGGGAACTACGAGCAGTACTTC
TRBV6-5	few	TRBD2	TRBJ2-1	CASSYVAGGGGEQFF	TGTGCCAGCAGTTACGTTGCGGGAGGTGGCGGTGAGCAGTTCTTC
TRBV7-6	few	NA	TRBJ1-1	CASRLYTNTEAFF	TGTGCCAGCAGACTATACACGAACACTGAAGCTTTCTTT
TRBV10-1	NA	TRBD1	TRBJ1-5	CASSESGTGPQHF	TGCGCCAGCAGTGAGTCGGGGACAGGGCCCCAGCATTTT
TRBV20-1	once	TRBD2	TRBJ2-1	CSARDHAGGAYNEQFF	TGCAGTGCTAGAGATCATGCGGGAGGGGCCTACAATGAGCAGTTCTTC
TRBV2	NA	TRBD2	TRBJ2-1	CASSAGLAGTNEQFF	TGTGCCAGCAGTGCAGGACTAGCGGGGACTAATGAGCAGTTCTTC
TRBV6-1	NA	NA	TRBJ1-5	CASSDNARGGSNQPQHF	TGTGCCAGCAGTGATAATGCGAGAGGGGGTAGCAATCAGCCCCAGCATTTT
TRBV6-2/TRBV6-3	few	NA	TRBJ2-1	CASRHQQGMSSFF	TGTGCCAGCCGGCACCAACAGGGAATGAGCAGTTTCTTC
TRBV12-3/TRBV12-4	NA	NA	TRBJ1-2	CASSLQGFYGYTF	TGTGCCAGCAGTTTGCAGGGCTTCTATGGCTACACCTTC
TRBV15	NA	NA	TRBJ2-3	CATSRDGRIQYTQYF	TGTGCCACCAGCAGAGATGGGCGGATACAGTATACGCAGTATTTT
TRBV5-1	NA	NA	TRBJ1-2	CASSFQGDSYGYTF	TGCGCCAGCAGCTTCCAGGGAGACAGCTATGGCTACACCTTC
TRBV6-1	NA	TRBD1	TRBJ1-5	CASTEETGANVRPQHF	TGTGCCAGCACGGAGGAAACAGGGGCCAATGTGCGGCCCCAGCATTTT
TRBV20-1	few	TRBD2	TRBJ2-7	CSARRTSGTYEQYF	TGCAGTGCTCGAAGGACTAGCGGCACTTACGAGCAGTACTTC
TRBV11-2	few	NA	TRBJ2-1	CASSPPELSYNEQFF	TGTGCCAGCAGCCCCCCCGAGCTCTCCTACAATGAGCAGTTCTTC
TRBV25-1	few	TRBD2	TRBJ2-1	CASAAGGSYNEQFF	TGTGCCAGCGCGGCGGGAGGCTCCTACAATGAGCAGTTCTTC
TRBV7-2	NA	NA	TRBJ1-1	CASRPPRGNTEAFF	TGTGCCAGCAGGCCTCCCAGGGGGAACACTGAAGCTTTCTTT
TRBV12-3/TRBV12-4	NA	NA	TRBJ1-2	CASSFGQTYGYTF	TGTGCCAGCAGTTTCGGACAGACGTATGGCTACACCTTC
TRBV7-2	few	NA	TRBJ2-5	CASSSPGAPAQYF	TGTGCCAGCAGCTCCCCGGGGGCCCCGGCCCAGTACTTC
TRBV5-1	few	NA	TRBJ2-2	CASSFLTGANAGELFF	TGCGCCAGCAGCTTTTTAACGGGGGCTAACGCCGGGGAGCTGTTTTTT
TRBV6-5	NA	NA	TRBJ2-3	CASSYWELGDTQYF	TGTGCCAGCAGTTACTGGGAGCTCGGAGATACGCAGTATTTT
TRBV29-1	few	TRBD1	TRBJ1-1	CSVRTGVNTEAFF	TGCAGCGTTAGGACAGGGGTGAACACTGAAGCTTTCTTT
TRBV19	once	NA	TRBJ1-5	CASSSQSNQPQHF	TGTGCCAGTAGTAGTCAGAGCAATCAGCCCCAGCATTTT
TRBV3-1	NA	NA	TRBJ1-2	CASSQGGGLYGYTF	TGTGCCAGCAGCCAAGGAGGGGGATTATATGGCTACACCTTC
TRBV28	NA	NA	TRBJ2-7	CASSPSSGSGEQYF	TGTGCCAGCAGCCCGTCGTCTGGCTCTGGCGAGCAGTACTTC
TRBV12-3/TRBV12-4	NA	NA	TRBJ2-7	CASSKPRAPPIEQYF	TGTGCCAGCAGTAAACCCCGAGCCCCTCCTATCGAGCAGTACTTC
TRBV29-1	few	NA	TRBJ2-7	CSVKGVYEQYF	TGCAGCGTTAAGGGGGTCTACGAGCAGTACTTC
TRBV5-5	NA	NA	TRBJ2-7	CASSSRASEQYF	TGTGCCAGCAGCTCCCGAGCTTCCGAGCAGTACTTC
TRBV9	NA	TRBD2	TRBJ2-3	CASSGGTSASTDTQYF	TGTGCCAGCAGCGGTGGGACTAGCGCCAGCACAGATACGCAGTATTTT
TRBV7-2	few	NA	TRBJ2-7	CASSLGQAGYYEQYF	TGTGCCAGCAGCTTAGGACAAGCAGGGTACTACGAGCAGTACTTC
TRBV5-1	few	TRBD1	TRBJ2-7	CASSLQGAEEQYF	TGCGCCAGCAGCTTACAGGGGGCAGAAGAGCAGTACTTC
TRBV27	NA	TRBD2	TRBJ2-3	CASSLSPSGVSSTDTQYF	TGTGCCAGCAGTTTATCGCCTAGCGGGGTCTCTAGCACAGATACGCAGTATTTT
TRBV24-1	NA	NA	TRBJ2-3	CATSDSRGLTDTQYF	TGTGCCACCAGTGATTCTAGGGGTCTAACAGATACGCAGTATTTT
TRBV20-1	NA	TRBD2	TRBJ2-1	CSATGLAGFNEQFF	TGCAGTGCTACCGGACTAGCGGGATTCAATGAGCAGTTCTTC
TRBV10-3	NA	TRBD2	TRBJ2-3	CAIRGTSGSTDTQYF	TGTGCCATCAGGGGGACTAGCGGGAGCACAGATACGCAGTATTTT
TRBV5-1	once	NA	TRBJ2-5	CASSLARQGETQYF	TGCGCCAGCAGCTTGGCCCGGCAGGGGGAGACCCAGTACTTC
TRBV12-3/TRBV12-4	few	NA	TRBJ2-3	CASSPGDGSTDTQYF	TGTGCCAGCAGCCCAGGGGACGGGTCCACAGATACGCAGTATTTT
TRBV6-6	few	TRBD2	TRBJ2-7	CATELSGSNEQYF	TGTGCCACCGAACTTAGCGGGAGCAACGAGCAGTACTTC
TRBV20-1	NA	NA	TRBJ1-1	CSAMIGANTEAFF	TGCAGTGCCATGATTGGGGCGAACACTGAAGCTTTCTTT
TRBV24-1	few	NA	TRBJ2-7	CATSDPGQPYEQYF	TGTGCCACCAGTGATCCGGGACAACCCTACGAGCAGTACTTC
TRBV6-4	few	NA	TRBJ2-1	CASSAEQGRGNEQFF	TGTGCCAGCAGTGCCGAGCAGGGGCGGGGCAATGAGCAGTTCTTC